What follows describes a single T cell receptor beta chain. Its antigen specificity is not known. Base qualities are not recorded, but no much larger clone differs from it by a single base. This sample stems from a study of T cell responses to AZD1222 COVID-19 vaccine (dated by TCRdb to the early 2020s). About the study as a whole: A total of just over 230 trial participants underwent TCR sequencing, of whom more than 200 had received two doses of AZD1222 and approximately 26 had received two doses of the MenACWY control vaccine. Trial participants were enrolled into age subgroups of 18-55, 56-69 and 70-plus years, which contained approximately 150, 30 and 60 TCR-sequenced participants, respectively.

From a lookup of the germline V gene (reference sequence), CDR1 and CDR2 are MNHEY and SMNVEV. The germline ends are 10 bases apart after V is trimmed by 1 base and J by 4 bases. Reading from cysteine to phenylalanine, the CDR3 counts 15 amino acids. This entry keeps only the CDR3 DNA: 45 bases, framed from base 1. Interpreted using the paper, the time point label stands for: about 28 days (+/-7) after the second vaccine dose. AZD1222 recipients given second doses at about 4 weeks or at about 12 weeks were pooled, since spike-specific TCR depth and breadth were not found to differ between the two schedules. Samples from vaccinated people were obtained from the UK trials COV001 and COV002, which included a single-blind randomized controlled phase 2/3 trial of AZD1222 (ChAdOx1 nCoV-19) in healthy adults. For TCRbeta chain sequencing, PBMC samples from trial participants were taken at day 0 and at day 28 after the second dose.

What the study reported, not specific to this receptor: Conclusions about previously exposed vaccinees are limited because only six or seven AZD1222 recipients were SARS-CoV-2 seropositive at baseline. Reportedly, almost half of the unique spike-specific TCRs recognized epitopes lying outside the regions that are mutated in the B.1.351 and B.1.1.7 variants. Vaccine-associated CD4 TCRs spanned the whole spike protein, with dominant responses in regions 160-218 and 743-854. Participants were mostly white British and included more females than males, and it was suggested by the authors that clonal diversity may have been underestimated. A significant rise in spike-specific TCR breadth and depth was observed after two AZD1222 doses relative to day 0 and relative to MenACWY recipients. No day 14 peak-response samples were available, so repertoires were characterized only after the peak T cell response. The 56-69-year group was small, and its depth increase did not reach significance, likely because of low power.

The CDR3 regions of human TCRbeta chains were subjected to immunosequencing. The paper's data handling went like this. Repertoire TCRs were checked for matches against a reference library of SARS-CoV-2-specific TCRs that had been generated using the MIRA antigen-specificity platform. Breadth was defined as the fraction of unique TCRs that were SARS-CoV-2-associated, and depth was defined as the fraction of total T cells that were SARS-CoV-2-associated. Each spike-specific TCR was assigned to its reactive spike region and to a CD4 or CD8 class using the MIRA data. Log10-transformed breadth and depth values were compared by one-way ANOVA with Sidak's multiple comparisons tests. TCRdb took this table from immuneACCESS and kept in-frame rearrangements with V and J called. Such tables lack part of the clones; where checked against another copy, unresolved V genes explain under half of the gap, and the rest is unexplained. The V and J calls and the clone size are those of that table, but D and trimming were determined from the DNA. For this sample there are tens of thousands of clones; approximately 92% appear just once. Clones ranked in the top ten supply 9% to 9.5% of the sample.

The chain couples TRBV27 to TRBJ2-2; the D segment might be TRBD1 or TRBD2, since each matches 5 bases. This sequence originates from an adult who received the AZD1222 COVID-19 vaccine. This specimen was peripheral blood, taken 28 days after the second AZD1222 dose. The nucleotides are TGTGCCAGCAGTTTATTTTTGGGACGCACCGGGGAGCTGTTTTTT. Translation gives CASSLFLGRTGELFF.